This T cell receptor (beta chain) was captured by sequencing in a study of CXCR3-negative and CXCR3-positive naive CD8 T cells. Study summary: Sequencing brought in approximately 140 million TRB reads altogether, and each library got about 1.5 +/- 0.3 million.

Notes on the study in general: Both of the naive subsets showed about the same high diversity, but memory CD8+ cells had much less. CXCR3-negative naive cells had less hydrophobic TRB CDR3s than did CXCR3-positive naive cells.

There are 15 residues in the CDR3. The V gene's germline CDR1 is LGHDT and CDR2 YNNKEL (reference sequence). Note on this clonotype: Its antigen is unidentified.

With UMI labels, 5' RACE was used to prepare the TRB cDNA libraries. Each CDR3 protein gets one entry in TCRdb, which reprocessed the 5' RACE reads and gives no DNA. This sample's clone table lists 100,000 to 150,000 distinct CDR3 sequences. The chain has TRBV3-1 and TRBJ1-1. Input material: naive CXCR3+ CD8+ T cells from blood. Subset described: CD45RO-CCR7+CD27+CD95- naive CD8+ T cells expressing CXCR3 (TNR3+). The TCR sequence derives from a human donor in good health. Some clones in this sample may be carry-over from other donors' samples. CDR3 amino acids: CASSHPRGGKAEAFF. Supplemented by reference TRBV3-1 and TRBJ1-1, the full variable domain reads DTAVSQTPKYLVTQMGNDKSIKCEQNLGHDTMYWYKQDSKKFLKIMFSYNNKELIINETVPNRFSPKSPDKAHLNLHINSLELGDSAVYFCASSHPRGGKAEAFFGQGTRLTVV.